Below, one TCR beta chain is given with its context. The sample originates from a study of blood T cell repertoires in COVID-19. Study-level information: There were acute and convalescent COVID-19 samples, and they came from the United States, Italy and Spain. T cells, B-cell-depleted T cells, or PBMCs provided the cDNA or gDNA that served as material.

As originally analysed: By means of reference gene primer amplification, nucleated cell counts were estimated. Here immunoSEQ multiplex PCR was the method, and the copy in TCRdb shows in-frame clones only, minus some. That table supplies the V and J calls and clone size; D and trimming were determined from the DNA. Here the sample spans approximately 35,000 clones, around 90% being singletons. The clonotype originates from a man in his fifties or sixties with active COVID-19. Sequenced input: peripheral blood.

The CDR3 coding sequence is TGTGCCAGCAGCTTTGTGCTGGGAGCGTTTTACAATGAGCAGTTCTTC. Translation gives CASSFVLGAFYNEQFF. The chain uses TRBV7-9 and TRBJ2-1; D perhaps matches TRBD2 (5 bases). V was shortened by 3 bases and J by 4 bases, with 16 bases between the two germline ends. Germline CDR1 and CDR2: SEHNR and FQNEAQ (reference sequence). The CDR3 covers 16 residues.